A single sample is the source of the 21 T cell receptor beta chains below, sequenced in a study of shared clonotypes between healthy human individuals. Sequencing was performed with immunoSEQ multiplex PCR; in TCRdb, only in-frame clones are kept and a portion is missing. This table holds a few million clones, 90% to 97% found once. The material sequenced was naive CD4+ T cells sorted from blood. Subset indicated: CD45RA+ positively selected. The receptors were gathered from a man between 18 and 35 years old in good health.

The chain has TRBV18 and TRBJ2-6, with a weak D call TRBD2 (6 bases). CDR1 KGHSH and CDR2 LQKENI come from the germline V gene. The CDR3 spans 20 residues. The V end lost 1 base, the J end lost 0 bases, and 19 bases lay between the germline ends. The CDR3 protein is CASSPREVLSGNSGANVLTF. CDR3 nucleotides: TGTGCCAGCTCACCACGGGAGGTTCTTAGCGGAAACTCTGGGGCCAACGTCCTGACTTTC.

The gene calls are TRBV5-1 and TRBJ1-6; 8 positions agree with TRBD1. Germline V lookup: CDR1 SGHRS, CDR2 YFSETQ. V shed 0 bases and J 9 bases; nucleotides not matched to a gene: 2. This CDR3 contains 14 residues. CDR3 DNA sequence: TGCGCCAGCAGCTTGGACAGGGGGATTTCACCCCTCCACTTT. The encoded protein is CASSLDRGISPLHF.

The genes are TRBV5-4 and TRBJ2-7; 7 bases fit TRBD2. Germline V lookup: CDR1 SGHNT, CDR2 YYREEE (reference sequence). The CDR3 contains 16 residues. The V gene end was trimmed by 4 bases and the J gene end by 4 bases; junction bases not matched to a gene: 14. In nucleotides, the CDR3 is TGTGCCAGCAGCCGGTCTGGGGGGGGAAACACATACGAGCAGTACTTC. Protein: CASSRSGGGNTYEQYF.

V is TRBV28 and J is TRBJ2-7; D ambiguous. CDR3 length equals 13 residues. Trimming removed 9 bases at V and 2 bases at J, with 14 bases between. CDR1 is MDHEN, CDR2 SYDVKM, per germline. The CDR3 DNA is TGTGCCAGTGGTACTACAGAGGCCTACGAGCAGTACTTC. Translated, it gives CASGTTEAYEQYF.

In nucleotides, the CDR3 is TGTGCCAGTAGTAGACCCGGGACTAGCGGGGGAGATACGCAGTATTTT. As protein: CASSRPGTSGGDTQYF. The chain links TRBV19 to TRBJ2-3; 14 nucleotides agree with TRBD2. The CDR3 consists of 16 residues. J was trimmed by 5 bases and V by 4 bases; bases with no gene match: 5. Germline CDR1 reads LNHDA; CDR2 reads SQIVND (reference sequence).

A note on this clone: The same CDR3 is also encoded by other DNA sequences in this sample. The genes are TRBV6-1 and TRBJ1-2, with D unclear. This CDR3 region has 13 residues. CDR1 MNHNS and CDR2 SASEGT come from the germline V gene. Trimming shortened V by 2 bases and J by 4 bases, and 8 bases separated the two germline ends. Here the CDR3 DNA reads TGTGCCAGCAGTGAACTAGGGCCCTATGGCTACACCTTC. The encoded protein is CASSELGPYGYTF.

J is TRBJ2-1 and V is TRBV5-1, with 9 bases aligning to TRBD2. The CDR3 is 15 residues long. V dropped 6 bases and J dropped 6; count of bases not matched to a gene: 10. Looked up from germline, CDR1 is SGHRS and CDR2 is YFSETQ. CDR3 sequence reads: CASKVSSGEGNEQFF. CDR3 in DNA: TGCGCCAGCAAGGTTTCTAGCGGGGAGGGCAATGAGCAGTTCTTC.

Concerning this clone: Other DNA sequences in the sample encode the same CDR3. This rearrangement joins TRBV18 to TRBJ1-1, with TRBD1 as a possible D gene (5 bases). V lost 0 bases, J lost 1 base, and 9 bases lay in between. This CDR3 contains 15 residues. Germline lookup yields CDR1 KGHSH and CDR2 LQKENI. This CDR3 is CASSPPGVGNTEAFF. Here the CDR3 DNA reads TGTGCCAGCTCACCACCGGGGGTGGGGAACACTGAAGCTTTCTTT.

As regards this clone: The sample holds other DNA sequences that translate to the same CDR3. The V gene is TRBV18, the J gene TRBJ2-7; the D gene is possibly TRBD1 (6 bases). This CDR3 comprises 14 residues. V gave up 2 bases and J gave up 4 bases, with 12 bases separating them. Germline CDR1 reads KGHSH; CDR2 reads LQKENI. The CDR3 DNA is TGTGCCAGCTCACCATCGACAGGCGCTTACGAGCAGTACTTC. Its protein is CASSPSTGAYEQYF.

The chain carries TRBV5-4 and TRBJ1-2; D not resolved. Germline V gene lookup returns CDR1 SGHNT and CDR2 YYREEE (reference sequence). The ends were cut back, 0 bases at V and 4 bases at J, with 13 bases in the middle. The CDR3 spans 15 residues. The CDR3 nucleotides read TGTGCCAGCAGCTTGGCCGGGGAAATACTCTATGGCTACACCTTC. Its protein is CASSLAGEILYGYTF.

This chain links TRBV29-1 with TRBJ2-5; D tentatively fits TRBD1 or TRBD2 (5 bases each). The germline V and J ends were trimmed by 4 bases and 5 bases, with 14 bases remaining between them. The germline V gene encodes CDR1 SQVTM and CDR2 ANQGSEA. The CDR3 extends over 13 amino acids. The CDR3 sequence: CSVGLEGYETQYF. CDR3 bases: TGCAGCGTTGGTTTAGAGGGGTATGAGACCCAGTACTTC.

The gene calls are TRBV6-6 and TRBJ2-3, with TRBD1 matching 9 bases. Trimming took 4 bases from V and 0 from J; bases not matched to a gene: 2. The CDR3 sequence is 15 residues long. Germline CDR1 and CDR2: MNHNY and SVGAGI (reference sequence). The chain's CDR3 is CASSLTGGSTDTQYF. CDR3 in DNA: TGTGCCAGCAGTTTGACAGGGGGAAGCACAGATACGCAGTATTTT.

The rearrangement joins TRBV10-3 to TRBJ2-7; 8 positions agree with TRBD1. V was clipped by 6 bases and J by 2 bases; unmatched bases: 12. This CDR3 comprises 16 residues. Germline V gene lookup returns CDR1 ENHRY and CDR2 SYGVKD. CDR3 DNA sequence: TGTGCCATCAGCGAGGGCCATAGACAGGGGACCTACGAGCAGTACTTC. Its protein is CAISEGHRQGTYEQYF.

The chain has TRBV28 and TRBJ2-2; D gene unclear. Per the germline V gene, CDR1 is MDHEN and CDR2 is SYDVKM. V lost 2 bases and J 8 bases, leaving 9 bases between the germline ends. CDR3 length: 13 residues. CDR3 sequence: CASSLGRKGELFF. CDR3 DNA: TGTGCCAGCAGTTTAGGAAGGAAGGGGGAGCTGTTTTTT.

The chain recombines TRBV27 with TRBJ1-2; D gene ambiguous. The CDR3 consists of 13 residues. Trimming removed 5 bases from V and 3 bases from J, with 10 bases in between. CDR1 is MNHEY and CDR2 is SMNVEV in the germline V gene (reference sequence). The CDR3 is CASSLHRDYGYTF. CDR3 bases: TGTGCCAGCAGTCTACACCGGGACTATGGCTACACCTTC.

The V and J genes are TRBV18 and TRBJ1-2; D gene uncertain. Germline CDR1 is KGHSH and CDR2 is LQKENI. V lost 0 bases and J lost 6, with 17 bases in between. CDR3 size: 16 residues. The CDR3 loop is CASSPPMGPPSNGYTF. CDR3 bases: TGTGCCAGCTCACCACCGATGGGCCCCCCGTCGAATGGCTACACCTTC.

J is TRBJ2-3 and V is TRBV2; 9 nucleotides line up with TRBD1. The germline V gene encodes CDR1 SNHLY and CDR2 FYNNEI. Trimming removed 6 bases from V and 5 bases from J; junction bases left unmatched: 9. This CDR3 has 15 residues. The CDR3 region is CASRATGGGEDTQYF. CDR3 nucleotides: TGTGCCAGCAGAGCGACAGGGGGAGGTGAAGATACGCAGTATTTT.

The count of this clone is one. The chain has TRBV2 and TRBJ1-3; D not resolved. Per the germline V gene, CDR1 is SNHLY and CDR2 is FYNNEI. This CDR3 spans 15 amino acids. The V and J ends lost 5 bases and 0 bases respectively, with 11 bases between them. The CDR3 sequence is CASSSDGISGNTIYF. The CDR3 region has the DNA TGTGCCAGCAGTTCAGATGGGATCTCTGGAAACACCATATATTTT.

The chain uses TRBV10-3 and TRBJ2-7, with TRBD2 identical over 9 bases. V lost 3 bases, J lost 7 bases, and 10 bases stayed unmatched. Germline V gives CDR1 ENHRY, CDR2 SYGVKD. This CDR3 comprises 15 residues. CDR3 sequence: CAISDPAGGPTEQYF. The CDR3 nucleotides read TGTGCCATCAGTGACCCAGCGGGGGGTCCCACGGAGCAGTACTTC.

The genes are TRBV5-1 and TRBJ2-7, with 8 positions matching TRBD1. The CDR3 extends over 15 amino acids. Germline CDR1 and CDR2: SGHRS and YFSETQ. V was clipped by 6 bases and J by 0 bases; unmatched bases: 8. The CDR3 DNA reads as TGCGCCAGCACCACAACAGGGGGATCCTCCTACGAGCAGTACTTC. Residues: CASTTTGGSSYEQYF.

V is TRBV7-2 and J is TRBJ1-3, with no clear D. Per the germline V gene, CDR1 is SGHTA and CDR2 is FQGNSA. There are 15 residues in the CDR3. Trimming removed 4 bases from V and 1 base from J, with 11 bases in between. Here the CDR3 reads CASSSSLGSGNTIYF. For the CDR3, the DNA is TGTGCCAGCAGCTCGTCTTTGGGATCTGGAAACACCATATATTTT.